This T cell receptor beta chain was obtained from a study of blood T cell repertoires in COVID-19. Per the authors' pipeline: For nucleated cells, counts were estimated from reference gene primer amplification. Using immunoSEQ multiplex PCR, the repertoire was profiled, and TCRdb retains in-frame clones only, with some absent. The DNA gave D and trimming, while V, J and clone size come from that table. This table has some 450,000 clones, 80% to 90% appearing once. A single count supports this clone. This CDR3 has 15 residues. Trimming shortened V by 0 bases and J by 4 bases, and 11 bases separated the two germline ends. The V gene's germline CDR1 is SGHDN and CDR2 FVKESK.

Sequencing used peripheral blood. The sequence was collected from a young man with COVID-19, enrolled during active disease. This rearrangement joins TRBV14 to TRBJ2-3; D might be TRBD2 (6 bases). The CDR3 nucleotides are TGTGCCAGCAGCCAAGAAGGTCGGGAGCCAGATACGCAGTATTTT. Its translation is CASSQEGREPDTQYF.